This T cell receptor beta chain derives from a study of radiation and T cells in renal cell carcinoma. Overall study: Nephrectomy followed 15 Gy stereotactic body radiation by 4 weeks.

Assay used: immunoSEQ multiplex PCR; TCRdb lists only in-frame clones, some missing. The table has around 120,000 clones, 81% seen once; the top ten hold 1.5% to 2%. Time point indicated: blood 2 weeks post-SBRT. Treatment given: 15 Gy SBRT to primary tumor, nephrectomy 4 weeks later. Note on this clone: Its target is unknown. The junction departs from the called germline gene at one end, perhaps through a read error.

Overall study findings and caveats: Pretreatment tumor biopsies were lacking, so baseline clonotypes are unknown. From baseline, blood top tumor clonotypes peaked at 2 weeks post-radiation.

Here the sequenced sample was blood, taken from a patient whose treatment included radiotherapy and nephrectomy. This TCR was sampled from a woman aged 60 to 75 with renal cell carcinoma.

The CDR3 nucleotides read TGTGCTAGCAGCCCCCTACAGGGGACGGAGACCCAGTACTTC. It codes for CASSPLQGTETQYF. This rearrangement joins TRBV7-7 to TRBJ2-5; 7 bases match TRBD1. Germline CDR1 reads SSHAT; CDR2 reads FNYEAQ (reference sequence). The CDR3 length is 14 residues.